A single sample gave rise to the 3 T cell receptor beta chains below, sequenced in a study of T cell responses to AZD1222 COVID-19 vaccine. Libraries were prepared by immunoSEQ multiplex PCR; TCRdb keeps only in-frame clonotypes and omits some of them. The repertoire includes roughly 150,000 clones, around 90% of them detected once, and approximately 6.2% sits in the top ten. Sequences were derived from peripheral blood, sampled 28 days after the second AZD1222 dose. These receptor sequences come from an adult who received the AZD1222 COVID-19 vaccine.

The genes are TRBV19 and TRBJ1-5; TRBD1 agrees at 8 bases. Trimming at V came to 9 bases and at J to 0 bases, leaving 13 bases not matched to a gene. CDR3 size: 17 residues. Germline CDR1 is LNHDA and CDR2 is SQIVND (reference sequence). The CDR3 loop is CASHGTGLAGSNQPQHF. The CDR3, as DNA: TGTGCCAGCCACGGGACAGGCTTAGCGGGTAGCAATCAGCCCCAGCATTTT.

The chain links TRBV30 to TRBJ1-3; unclear D gene. The V end lost 2 bases, the J end lost 0 bases, and 11 bases lay between the germline ends. Germline assignment: CDR1 GTSNPN and CDR2 SVGIG (reference sequence). The CDR3 loop spans 15 amino acids. CDR3 in DNA: TGTGCCTGGAGTATTGACTGGGCCTCTGGAAACACCATATATTTT. This sequence encodes CAWSIDWASGNTIYF.

The V gene is TRBV9, the J gene TRBJ1-3; D gene unclear. Deletions cut 4 bases from V and 1 base from J, with 15 bases between. This CDR3 comprises 16 residues. The V gene's germline CDR1 is SGDLS and CDR2 YYNGEE. CDR3 coding DNA: TGTGCCAGCAGCTCTACCTCAAGGGTTTCTGGAAACACCATATATTTT. Translated: CASSSTSRVSGNTIYF. Filled out from reference TRBV9 and TRBJ1-3, the complete variable domain reads DSGVTQTPKHLITATGQRVTLRCSPRSGDLSVYWYQQSLDQGLQFLIQYYNGEERAKGNILERFSAQQFPDLHSELNLSSLELGDSALYFCASSSTSRVSGNTIYFGEGSWLTVV.